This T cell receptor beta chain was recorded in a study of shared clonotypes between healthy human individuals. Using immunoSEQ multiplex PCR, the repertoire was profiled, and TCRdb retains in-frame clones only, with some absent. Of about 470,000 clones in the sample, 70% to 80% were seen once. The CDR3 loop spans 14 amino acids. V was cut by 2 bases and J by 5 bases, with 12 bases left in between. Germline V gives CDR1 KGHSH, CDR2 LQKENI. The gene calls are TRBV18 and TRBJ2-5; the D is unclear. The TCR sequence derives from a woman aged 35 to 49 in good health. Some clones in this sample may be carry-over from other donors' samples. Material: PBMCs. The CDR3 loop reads CASSPVPTRETQYF. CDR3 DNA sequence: TGTGCCAGCTCACCAGTGCCTACACGGGAGACCCAGTACTTC.